A selection of T cell receptor beta chains follows, all from one sample in a study of CXCR3-negative and CXCR3-positive naive CD8 T cells. For each CDR3 protein, TCRdb gives one entry from its re-call of the 5' RACE reads, without DNA. This table holds about 70,000 distinct CDR3 sequences. Material: naive CXCR3+ CD8+ T cells from blood. These TCRs come from a human donor in good health. Some clones in this sample may be carry-over from other donors' samples. Both conserved end residues are part of each CDR3.

CDR3aa	len	j_gene	v_gene
CASSSPGAEETQYF	14	TRBJ2-5	TRBV12-3/TRBV12-4
CASSLPGVNSPLHF	14	TRBJ1-6	TRBV27
CAISESLGTGELFF	14	TRBJ2-2	TRBV10-3
CASSVAGGLSYEQYF	15	TRBJ2-7	TRBV9
CSARDVAGGPSSYNEQFF	18	TRBJ2-1	TRBV20-1
CASSLRTGGFHEQYF	15	TRBJ2-7	TRBV9
CASSFLAGGATDTQYF	16	TRBJ2-3	TRBV7-3
CASNPRLDSSYEQYF	15	TRBJ2-7	TRBV6-2/TRBV6-3
CASSLAGAKLGEETQYF	17	TRBJ2-5	TRBV28
CASSGTGLNQPQHF	14	TRBJ1-5	TRBV7-9
CASSSSTGFFYEQYF	15	TRBJ2-7	TRBV7-9
CSARVFEKPYNEQFF	15	TRBJ2-1	TRBV20-1
CASNPVTGSEQYF	13	TRBJ2-7	TRBV7-8
CASSEGANEKLFF	13	TRBJ1-4	TRBV10-1
CASSLYPVGISSYEQYF	17	TRBJ2-7	TRBV28
CASSYSIAGDGNQPQHF	17	TRBJ1-5	TRBV6-2/TRBV6-3
CASSYVDRVFWDLGNQPQHF	20	TRBJ1-5	TRBV6-2/TRBV6-3
CASSPSESYEQYF	13	TRBJ2-7	TRBV7-6
CASRRGSMGTDTQFF	15	TRBJ2-3	TRBV7-9
CASSPPSGGIYEQYF	15	TRBJ2-7	TRBV12-3/TRBV12-4
CASSILAGGSNEQFF	15	TRBJ2-1	TRBV19
CASSVAGGSSYEQYF	15	TRBJ2-7	TRBV9
CASSVLRAGGDEQFF	15	TRBJ2-1	TRBV9
CASEGVSETQYF	12	TRBJ2-5	TRBV12-3/TRBV12-4
CASSLEEDKESYEQYF	16	TRBJ2-7	TRBV5-1
CSVGDRDEETQYF	13	TRBJ2-5	TRBV29-1
CASSEASGSTFTGELFF	17	TRBJ2-2	TRBV2
CSPPPSDTDTQYF	13	TRBJ2-3	TRBV29-1